This entry features one T cell receptor beta chain sequence. No antigen is known for it. The data originate from a study of cytomegalovirus exposure and HLA in healthy donors. Study-wide results and limits: In a later analysis, a missense DCLRE1C variant was linked to TCR beta V- and J-gene trimming. Reportedly, a later analysis found an Asian-associated ancestry cluster had fewer N-insertions than the roughly 670-donor mean.

It was with 60 Vbeta and 13 Jbeta primers that the PCR ran. Generated by immunoSEQ multiplex PCR, the TCRdb table keeps only in-frame clones and is missing some. This table holds 200,000 to 250,000 clones, around 73% found once. From germline, CDR1 is LNHDA and CDR2 SQIVND (reference sequence). The CDR3 loop spans 16 amino acids. Trimming took 2 bases from V and 1 from J, leaving 14 bases between them. The chain recombines TRBV19 with TRBJ1-1; perhaps TRBD1 as D (5 bases). Sequencing input: PBMCs. The origin of this receptor is a male donor in good health and CMV-seronegative. The CDR3 sequence: CASSIQPRTRNTEAFF. CDR3 nucleotide sequence: TGTGCCAGTAGTATACAACCGCGGACAAGGAACACTGAAGCTTTCTTT.